Listed here are 21 T cell receptor beta chains from one sample, sequenced in a study of Ad26.COV2.S vaccination and SARS-CoV-2 variants. TCRdb keeps only in-frame clones here, not all; method: immunoSEQ multiplex PCR. The repertoire has some 300,000 clones, about 86% of them found once; the top ten carry 1.5% to 2.5%. Specified treatment: roughly 18 received Ad26.COV2.S at low or high dose, single or two shots; 5 received placebo; per-sample allocation not given. Samples analyzed were those drawn on day 63 after the first vaccine or placebo injection. The sample was peripheral blood, taken in a trial of Ad26.COV2.S vaccine versus placebo. The receptors stem from a person aged 18-65 years who received the Ad26.COV2.S COVID-19 vaccine or a placebo.

V usage is TRBV18 and J usage is TRBJ1-1, with TRBD1 matching 10 bases. The length of the CDR3 is 15 residues. Germline CDR1 reads KGHSH; CDR2 reads LQKENI. Trimming cost V 4 bases and J 3 bases; bases outside gene matches: 5. Here the CDR3 reads CASSQATGGYTEAFF. The CDR3 region has the DNA TGTGCCAGCTCACAAGCGACAGGGGGCTACACTGAAGCTTTCTTT.

The chain has TRBV7-2 and TRBJ1-5; a possible D gene is TRBD1 (5 bases). V lost 5 bases to trimming and J lost 0 bases, with 11 bases between them. Per the germline V gene, CDR1 is SGHTA and CDR2 is FQGNSA. This CDR3 has 15 amino acids. The CDR3 is CASSPTVYSNQPQHF. CDR3 DNA sequence: TGTGCCAGCAGCCCGACAGTATATAGCAATCAGCCCCAGCATTTT.

The chain recombines TRBV5-4 with TRBJ2-1; D is unresolved. This CDR3 has 13 residues. The germline V gene has CDR1 SGHNT and CDR2 YYREEE (reference sequence). V lost 2 bases and J lost 4, with 7 bases in between. The CDR3 DNA is TGTGCCAGCAGCTTACTGGGATACAATGAGCAGTTCTTC. It translates to CASSLLGYNEQFF.

This chain joins TRBV7-2 and TRBJ2-3, with 10 bases lining up with TRBD1. V lost 1 base, J lost 2 bases, and 3 bases stayed unmatched. Per germline, CDR1 SGHTA and CDR2 FQGNSA. This CDR3 has 16 amino acids. DNA for the CDR3: TGTGCCAGCAGCTTAGAGGGACAGGGGTTCACAGATACGCAGTATTTT. It is translated as CASSLEGQGFTDTQYF. Drawing the rest from reference TRBV7-2 and TRBJ2-3, the complete variable domain is GAGVSQSPSNKVTEKGKDVELRCDPISGHTALYWYRQSLGQGLEFLIYFQGNSAPDKSGLPSDRFSAERTGGSVSTLTIQRTQQEDSAVYLCASSLEGQGFTDTQYFGPGTRLTVL.

This chain links TRBV11-2 with TRBJ2-3; D gene uncertain. The CDR3 totals 16 residues. Deletions cut 8 bases from V and 2 bases from J, with 20 bases between. Per germline, CDR1 SGHAT and CDR2 FQNNGV. The CDR3 is CASRPRFGSYTDTQYF. CDR3 bases: TGTGCCAGCCGCCCACGGTTTGGTTCCTACACAGATACGCAGTATTTT.

Only one count was recorded for this clone. V gene TRBV27 combines with J gene TRBJ1-5; D remains ambiguous. CDR1 and CDR2 from the germline V gene are MNHEY and SMNVEV (reference sequence). The germline V and J ends were trimmed by 8 bases and 5 bases, with 4 bases remaining between them. The CDR3 spans 10 residues. CDR3 protein: CASGYQPQHF. The CDR3 DNA is TGTGCCAGCGGTTATCAGCCCCAGCATTTT.

The gene calls are TRBV6-6 and TRBJ1-1, with 9 bases that match TRBD1. The CDR3 has 14 residues. CDR1 and CDR2 (germline): MNHNY, SVGAGI (reference sequence). J lost 5 bases, V lost 6 bases, and 7 bases had no gene match. In DNA form, the CDR3 reads TGTGCCAGCAGACGACAGGGGGTATCGACTGAAGCTTTCTTT. Translating gives CASRRQGVSTEAFF.

V and J are TRBV25-1 and TRBJ1-2; 7 bases fit TRBD1. This CDR3 has 14 amino acids. Germline lookup yields CDR1 MGHDK and CDR2 SYGVNS. With 3 bases clipped from V and 6 bases from J, the junction kept 7 bases outside the gene matches. CDR3 sequence reads: CASSDPGTAHGYTF. DNA for the CDR3: TGTGCCAGCAGTGACCCGGGGACAGCGCATGGCTACACCTTC.

This rearrangement joins TRBV6-5 to TRBJ1-5; D is possibly TRBD1 (6 bases). Germline V gives CDR1 MNHEY, CDR2 SVGAGI. CDR3 size: 14 residues. V dropped 5 bases and J dropped 2 bases, with 10 bases sitting between them. In DNA, the CDR3 is TGTGCCAGCAGTAACAGGGTGGGCAATCAGCCCCAGCATTTT. It is translated as CASSNRVGNQPQHF.

Remarks on this clone: Other DNA sequences in the sample encode the same CDR3. The genes are TRBV5-1 and TRBJ2-7; D gene uncertain. Trimming stripped 0 bases from V and 2 bases from J, with 6 bases between. This CDR3 comprises 13 residues. The germline V gene has CDR1 SGHRS and CDR2 YFSETQ. The CDR3 nucleotides are TGCGCCAGCAGCTTGGCCGCCACCTACGAGCAGTACTTC. Translating it yields CASSLAATYEQYF. The whole variable domain, remainder taken from reference TRBV5-1 and TRBJ2-7, is KAGVTQTPRYLIKTRGQQVTLSCSPISGHRSVSWYQQTPGQGLQFLFEYFSETQRNKGNFPGRFSGRQFSNSRSEMNVSTLELGDSALYLCASSLAATYEQYFGPGTRLTVT.

The V call is TRBV15, the J call TRBJ2-3; 9 nucleotides line up with TRBD1. The CDR3 has 17 residues. Trimming took 0 bases from V and 2 from J; bases not matched to a gene: 6. Germline loops: CDR1 LNHNV, CDR2 YYDKDF (reference sequence). The CDR3 is CATSRDQGQGFTDTQYF. As DNA, the CDR3 is TGTGCCACCAGCAGAGATCAGGGACAGGGTTTCACAGATACGCAGTATTTT.

CDR3 sequence reads: CAWSRSGGETQYF. The CDR3 DNA reads as TGTGCCTGGAGTAGGTCAGGGGGAGAGACCCAGTACTTC. The V gene is TRBV30, the J gene TRBJ2-5, with 7 positions matching TRBD1. V was pared by 2 bases and J by 4 bases, with 4 bases of the junction left unmatched. Germline CDR1 reads GTSNPN; CDR2 reads SVGIG (reference sequence). CDR3 size: 13 residues.

The gene calls are TRBV7-2 and TRBJ1-1; 10 bases map to TRBD1. CDR3 length: 15 amino acids. J was trimmed by 3 bases and V by 0 bases; bases with no gene match: 1. Germline CDR1 SGHTA, CDR2 FQGNSA. CDR3 sequence: CASSLAGQGYTEAFF. CDR3 DNA sequence: TGTGCCAGCAGCTTAGCGGGACAGGGGTACACTGAAGCTTTCTTT. Drawing the rest from reference TRBV7-2 and TRBJ1-1, the complete variable domain is GAGVSQSPSNKVTEKGKDVELRCDPISGHTALYWYRQSLGQGLEFLIYFQGNSAPDKSGLPSDRFSAERTGGSVSTLTIQRTQQEDSAVYLCASSLAGQGYTEAFFGQGTRLTVV.

This clone was observed a few times. This sequence joins TRBV5-1 and TRBJ1-2, with 7 bases matching TRBD1. Trimming at V came to 2 bases and at J to 6 bases, leaving 10 bases not matched to a gene. CDR1 and CDR2 (germline): SGHRS, YFSETQ. This CDR3 has 15 amino acids. Written as DNA, the CDR3 is TGCGCCAGCAGCTTACAGGGGCGGTGGATAGATGGCTACACCTTC. Translation gives CASSLQGRWIDGYTF.

This clone has just a few counts. The J gene is TRBJ1-5, the V gene TRBV7-2; D remains unclear. The germline CDR1 and CDR2 sequences are SGHTA and FQGNSA. Trimming took off 2 bases at V and 0 bases at J, with 8 bases between the two ends. The CDR3 loop spans 15 amino acids. This chain's CDR3 is CASSLFRDSNQPQHF. The CDR3 region has the DNA TGTGCCAGCAGCTTATTCCGGGATAGCAATCAGCCCCAGCATTTT.

The count of this clone is one. The chain has TRBV5-1 and TRBJ1-6; no definite D call. This CDR3 contains 17 residues. Germline CDR1 is SGHRS and CDR2 is YFSETQ. The V end was cut by 0 bases, the J end by 7 bases, with 17 bases between. CDR3 in DNA: TGCGCCAGCAGCTTGGACTGGGGTGGGCAGAAAAATTCACCCCTCCACTTT. This codes for CASSLDWGGQKNSPLHF.

V usage is TRBV7-2 and J usage is TRBJ2-1, with 7 bases aligning to TRBD1. From germline, CDR1 is SGHTA and CDR2 FQGNSA. Trimming took 5 bases from V and 4 from J; bases not matched to a gene: 8. There are 15 residues in the CDR3. CDR3 protein: CASSPRPGQYNEQFF. DNA of the CDR3: TGTGCCAGCAGCCCCAGGCCGGGACAGTACAATGAGCAGTTCTTC.

This clone appeared once. The chain combines TRBV2 with TRBJ2-7; TRBD1 is a possible D gene (6 bases). This CDR3 comprises 16 residues. V was clipped by 6 bases and J by 3 bases, with 21 bases between them. Germline CDR1 reads SNHLY; CDR2 reads FYNNEI. The CDR3 coding sequence is TGTGCCAGCAGGGGTAGGGGGTGGGAGAAGATCTACGAGCAGTACTTC. Encoded protein: CASRGRGWEKIYEQYF.

To note about this clone: This may be a read error: a much more frequent sequence differs by one nucleotide. This chain uses TRBV7-8 with TRBJ1-5; D not resolved. Per the germline V gene, CDR1 is SGHVS and CDR2 is FQNEAQ. The CDR3 runs to 14 residues. Trimming left V 0 bases short and J 2 bases short, with 5 bases between. The CDR3 region is CASSLAAGNQPQHF. The CDR3 nucleotides are TGTGCCAGCAGCTTAGCGGCGGGCAATCAGCCCCAGCATTTT.

The chain is built from TRBV4-3 and TRBJ1-3; no definite D call. The length of the CDR3 is 16 residues. The germline V and J ends were trimmed by 0 bases and 0 bases, with 9 bases remaining between them. CDR1 LGHNA and CDR2 YSLEER come from the germline V gene. Here the CDR3 reads CASSQEEAASGNTIYF. CDR3 bases: TGCGCCAGCAGCCAAGAAGAGGCAGCCTCTGGAAACACCATATATTTT.

This clone was recorded a few times. The rearrangement joins TRBV19 to TRBJ2-7, with TRBD1 matching over 7 bases. Germline lookup yields CDR1 LNHDA and CDR2 SQIVND (reference sequence). Unmatched junction bases numbered 5, after V lost 3 bases and J lost 3 bases. The CDR3 runs to 14 residues. DNA of the CDR3: TGTGCCAGTAGTATCGCGACAGGGCTCTACGAGCAGTACTTC. Translated: CASSIATGLYEQYF. Drawing the rest from reference TRBV19 and TRBJ2-7, the complete variable domain is DGGITQSPKYLFRKEGQNVTLSCEQNLNHDAMYWYRQDPGQGLRLIYYSQIVNDFQKGDIAEGYSVSREKKESFPLTVTSAQKNPTAFYLCASSIATGLYEQYFGPGTRLTVT.